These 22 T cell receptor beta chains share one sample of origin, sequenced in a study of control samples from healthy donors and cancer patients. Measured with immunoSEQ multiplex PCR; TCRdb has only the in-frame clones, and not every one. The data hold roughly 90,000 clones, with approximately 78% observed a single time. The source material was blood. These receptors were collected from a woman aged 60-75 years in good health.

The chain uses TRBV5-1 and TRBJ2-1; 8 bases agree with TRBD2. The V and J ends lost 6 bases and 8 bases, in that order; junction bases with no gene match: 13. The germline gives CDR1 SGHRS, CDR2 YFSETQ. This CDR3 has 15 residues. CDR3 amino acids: CASTWGRGDVDEQFF. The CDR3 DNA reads TGCGCCAGCACCTGGGGGCGGGGGGATGTCGATGAGCAGTTCTTC.

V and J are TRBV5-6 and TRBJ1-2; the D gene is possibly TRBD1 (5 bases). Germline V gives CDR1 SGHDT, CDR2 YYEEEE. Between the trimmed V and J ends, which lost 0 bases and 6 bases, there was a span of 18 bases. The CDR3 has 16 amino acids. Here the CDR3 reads CASSLGSGSSSHGYTF. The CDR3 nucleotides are TGTGCCAGCAGCTTGGGATCAGGGAGTTCGAGCCATGGCTACACCTTC.

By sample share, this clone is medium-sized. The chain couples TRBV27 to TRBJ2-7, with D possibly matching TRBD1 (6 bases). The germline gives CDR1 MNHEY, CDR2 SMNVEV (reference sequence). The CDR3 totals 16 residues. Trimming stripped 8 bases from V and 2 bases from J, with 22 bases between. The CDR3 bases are TGTGCCAGCCTAATTTATGGGGGCAGGGTGGCCTACGAGCAGTACTTC. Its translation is CASLIYGGRVAYEQYF.

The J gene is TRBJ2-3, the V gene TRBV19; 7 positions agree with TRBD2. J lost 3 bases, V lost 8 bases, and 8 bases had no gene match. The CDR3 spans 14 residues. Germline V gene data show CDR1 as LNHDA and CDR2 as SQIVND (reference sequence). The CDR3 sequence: CASGTVGGTDTQYF. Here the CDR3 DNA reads TGTGCCAGTGGTACGGTCGGGGGGACAGATACGCAGTATTTT.

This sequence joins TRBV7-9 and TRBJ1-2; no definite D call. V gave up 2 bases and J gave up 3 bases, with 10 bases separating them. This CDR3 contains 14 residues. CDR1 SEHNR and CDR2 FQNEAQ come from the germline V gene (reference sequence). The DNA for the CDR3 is TGTGCCAGCAGCTTACGAGGGATGGACTATGGCTACACCTTC. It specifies CASSLRGMDYGYTF.

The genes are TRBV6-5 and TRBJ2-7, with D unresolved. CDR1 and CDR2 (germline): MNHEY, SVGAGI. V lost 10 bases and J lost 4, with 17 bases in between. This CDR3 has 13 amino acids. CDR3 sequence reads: CATQLLEWYEQYF. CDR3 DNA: TGTGCCACCCAACTGCTTGAGTGGTACGAGCAGTACTTC.

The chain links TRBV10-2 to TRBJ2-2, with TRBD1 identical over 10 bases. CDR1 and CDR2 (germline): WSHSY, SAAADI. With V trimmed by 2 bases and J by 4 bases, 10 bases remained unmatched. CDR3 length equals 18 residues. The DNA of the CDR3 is TGCGCCAGCAGTGAGCCCCGACAGGGGGCGATAGCCACCGGGGAGCTGTTTTTT. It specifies CASSEPRQGAIATGELFF.

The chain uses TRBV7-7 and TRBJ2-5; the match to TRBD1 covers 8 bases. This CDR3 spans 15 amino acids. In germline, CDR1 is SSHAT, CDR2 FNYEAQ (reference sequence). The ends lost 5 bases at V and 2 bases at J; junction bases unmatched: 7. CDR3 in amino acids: CASSADRGVQETQYF. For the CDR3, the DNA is TGTGCCAGCAGCGCCGACAGGGGAGTGCAAGAGACCCAGTACTTC.

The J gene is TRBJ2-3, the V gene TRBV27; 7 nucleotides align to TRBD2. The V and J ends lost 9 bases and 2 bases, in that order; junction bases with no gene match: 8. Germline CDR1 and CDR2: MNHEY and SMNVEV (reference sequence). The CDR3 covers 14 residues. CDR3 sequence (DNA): TGTGCCAGTAAACTAGCGACCACCACAGATACGCAGTATTTT. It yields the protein CASKLATTTDTQYF.

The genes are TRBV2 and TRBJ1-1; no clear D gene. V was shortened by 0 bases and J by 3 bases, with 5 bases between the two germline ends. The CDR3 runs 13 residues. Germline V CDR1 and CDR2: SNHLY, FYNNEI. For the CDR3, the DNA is TGTGCCAGCAGTGAAGCAGGATACACTGAAGCTTTCTTT. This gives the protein CASSEAGYTEAFF.

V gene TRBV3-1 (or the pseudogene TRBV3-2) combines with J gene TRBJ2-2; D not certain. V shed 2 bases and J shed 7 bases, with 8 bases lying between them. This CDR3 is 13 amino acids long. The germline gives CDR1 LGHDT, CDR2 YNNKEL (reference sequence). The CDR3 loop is CASSQLNIGELFF. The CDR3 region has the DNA TGTGCCAGCAGCCAACTGAATATCGGGGAGCTGTTTTTT.

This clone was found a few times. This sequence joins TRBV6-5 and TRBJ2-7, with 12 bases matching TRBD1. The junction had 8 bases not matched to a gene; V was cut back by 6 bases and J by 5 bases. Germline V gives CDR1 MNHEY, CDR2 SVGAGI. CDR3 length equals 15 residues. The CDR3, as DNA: TGTGCCAGCAGCTCCCGGGACAGGGGGCTTCACGAGCAGTACTTC. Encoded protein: CASSSRDRGLHEQYF.

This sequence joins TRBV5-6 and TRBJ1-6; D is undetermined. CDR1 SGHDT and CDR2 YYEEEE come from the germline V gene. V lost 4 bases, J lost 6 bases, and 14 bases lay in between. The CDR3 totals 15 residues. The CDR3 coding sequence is TGTGCCAGCAGCCCGCTCATTGGGCTTAATTCACCCCTCCACTTT. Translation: CASSPLIGLNSPLHF.

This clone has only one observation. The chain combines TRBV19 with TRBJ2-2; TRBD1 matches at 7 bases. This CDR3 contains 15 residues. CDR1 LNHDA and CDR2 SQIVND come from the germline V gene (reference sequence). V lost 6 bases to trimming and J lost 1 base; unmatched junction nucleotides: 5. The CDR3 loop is CASRDRQGNTGELFF. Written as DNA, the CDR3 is TGTGCCAGTAGGGATAGACAGGGGAACACCGGGGAGCTGTTTTTT.

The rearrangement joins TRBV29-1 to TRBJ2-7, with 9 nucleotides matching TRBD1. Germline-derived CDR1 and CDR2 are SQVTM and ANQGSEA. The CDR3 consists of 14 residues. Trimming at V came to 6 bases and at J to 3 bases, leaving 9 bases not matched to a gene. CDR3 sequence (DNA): TGCAGCGTGTTAACGGGACAGGGATACTACGAGCAGTACTTC. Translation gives CSVLTGQGYYEQYF.

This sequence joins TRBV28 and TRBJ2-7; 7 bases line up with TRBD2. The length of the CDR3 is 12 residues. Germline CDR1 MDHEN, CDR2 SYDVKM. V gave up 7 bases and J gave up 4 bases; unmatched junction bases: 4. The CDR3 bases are TGTGCCAGCAACCTCGGGGGGTACGAGCAGTACTTC. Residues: CASNLGGYEQYF.

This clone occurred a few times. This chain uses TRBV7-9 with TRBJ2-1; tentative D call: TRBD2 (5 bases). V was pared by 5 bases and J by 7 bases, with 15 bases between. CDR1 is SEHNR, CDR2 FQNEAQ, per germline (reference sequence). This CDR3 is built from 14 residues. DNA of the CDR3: TGTGCCAGCAGCAACCGCCTGGAGGTTAATGAGCAGTTCTTC. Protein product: CASSNRLEVNEQFF.

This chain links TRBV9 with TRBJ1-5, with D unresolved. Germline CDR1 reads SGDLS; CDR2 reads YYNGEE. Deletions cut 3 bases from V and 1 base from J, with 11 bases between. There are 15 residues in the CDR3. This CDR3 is CASSANSDSNQPQHF. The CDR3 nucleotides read TGTGCCAGCAGCGCGAATTCGGACAGCAATCAGCCCCAGCATTTT.

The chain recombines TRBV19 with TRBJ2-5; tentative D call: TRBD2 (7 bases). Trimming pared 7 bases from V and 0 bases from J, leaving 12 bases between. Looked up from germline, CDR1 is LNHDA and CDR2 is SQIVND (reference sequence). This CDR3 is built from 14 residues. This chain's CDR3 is CASKGGQNQETQYF. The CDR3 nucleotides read TGTGCCAGTAAGGGGGGGCAGAACCAAGAGACCCAGTACTTC. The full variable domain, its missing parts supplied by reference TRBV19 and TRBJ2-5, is DGGITQSPKYLFRKEGQNVTLSCEQNLNHDAMYWYRQDPGQGLRLIYYSQIVNDFQKGDIAEGYSVSREKKESFPLTVTSAQKNPTAFYLCASKGGQNQETQYFGPGTRLLVL.

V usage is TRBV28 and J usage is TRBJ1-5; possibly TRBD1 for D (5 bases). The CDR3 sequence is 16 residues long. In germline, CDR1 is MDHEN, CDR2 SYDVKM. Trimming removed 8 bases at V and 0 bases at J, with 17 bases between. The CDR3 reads CASSPGGILSNQPQHF. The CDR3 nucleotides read TGTGCCAGCTCCCCCGGGGGGATTCTTAGCAATCAGCCCCAGCATTTT. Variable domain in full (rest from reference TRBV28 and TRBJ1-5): DVKVTQSSRYLVKRTGEKVFLECVQDMDHENMFWYRQDPGLGLRLIYFSYDVKMKEKGDIPEGYSVSREKKERFSLILESASTNQTSMYLCASSPGGILSNQPQHFGDGTRLSIL.

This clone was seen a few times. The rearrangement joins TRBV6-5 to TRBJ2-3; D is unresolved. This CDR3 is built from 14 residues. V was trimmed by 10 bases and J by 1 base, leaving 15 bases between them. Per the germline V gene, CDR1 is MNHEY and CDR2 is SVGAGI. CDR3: CATGRSRGTDTQYF. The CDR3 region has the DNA TGTGCCACAGGCCGGTCTAGGGGCACAGATACGCAGTATTTT.

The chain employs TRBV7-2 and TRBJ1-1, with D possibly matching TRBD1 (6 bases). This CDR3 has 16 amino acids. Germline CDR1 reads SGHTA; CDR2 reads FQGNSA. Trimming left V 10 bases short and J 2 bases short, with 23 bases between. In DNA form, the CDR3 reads TGTGCCACTTCCCCCGGGGGCTCTTCGTCTAACACTGAAGCTTTCTTT. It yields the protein CATSPGGSSSNTEAFF.